These 2 T cell receptor beta chains came from one sample sequenced in a study of blood T cell repertoires in COVID-19 (dated by TCRdb to 2019 to 2021). Preparation of the library involved the immunoSEQ multiplex PCR assay. TCRdb holds this immuneACCESS table with in-frame rearrangements only. Some clones are missing; in checked studies, unresolved V genes explain under half, and the rest has no known cause. The sample includes roughly 250,000 clones, with around 86% observed a single time. Together, the top ten hold roughly 1.9% of the sample. The sample consisted of PBMCs or T cells enriched from blood (not recorded which). The receptors derive from a woman between 50 and 59 years old who had recovered from COVID-19.

This rearrangement joins TRBV19 to TRBJ2-1, with a tentative D call TRBD1 (6 bases). The germline V gene has CDR1 LNHDA and CDR2 SQIVND (reference sequence). V gave up 3 bases and J gave up 7 bases, with 16 bases separating them. This CDR3 comprises 15 residues. The CDR3 DNA sequence: TGTGCCAGTAGTATGAGAGTGGACAGCTTGAATGAGCAGTTCTTC. Amino acids: CASSMRVDSLNEQFF.

This chain connects TRBV5-1 to TRBJ2-1, with D hard to call. Trimming shortened V by 0 bases and J by 5 bases, and 6 bases separated the two germline ends. Germline V gives CDR1 SGHRS, CDR2 YFSETQ. There are 13 residues in the CDR3. The CDR3 protein is CASSLGANNEQFF. The CDR3 region has the DNA TGCGCCAGCAGCTTGGGAGCGAACAATGAGCAGTTCTTC.